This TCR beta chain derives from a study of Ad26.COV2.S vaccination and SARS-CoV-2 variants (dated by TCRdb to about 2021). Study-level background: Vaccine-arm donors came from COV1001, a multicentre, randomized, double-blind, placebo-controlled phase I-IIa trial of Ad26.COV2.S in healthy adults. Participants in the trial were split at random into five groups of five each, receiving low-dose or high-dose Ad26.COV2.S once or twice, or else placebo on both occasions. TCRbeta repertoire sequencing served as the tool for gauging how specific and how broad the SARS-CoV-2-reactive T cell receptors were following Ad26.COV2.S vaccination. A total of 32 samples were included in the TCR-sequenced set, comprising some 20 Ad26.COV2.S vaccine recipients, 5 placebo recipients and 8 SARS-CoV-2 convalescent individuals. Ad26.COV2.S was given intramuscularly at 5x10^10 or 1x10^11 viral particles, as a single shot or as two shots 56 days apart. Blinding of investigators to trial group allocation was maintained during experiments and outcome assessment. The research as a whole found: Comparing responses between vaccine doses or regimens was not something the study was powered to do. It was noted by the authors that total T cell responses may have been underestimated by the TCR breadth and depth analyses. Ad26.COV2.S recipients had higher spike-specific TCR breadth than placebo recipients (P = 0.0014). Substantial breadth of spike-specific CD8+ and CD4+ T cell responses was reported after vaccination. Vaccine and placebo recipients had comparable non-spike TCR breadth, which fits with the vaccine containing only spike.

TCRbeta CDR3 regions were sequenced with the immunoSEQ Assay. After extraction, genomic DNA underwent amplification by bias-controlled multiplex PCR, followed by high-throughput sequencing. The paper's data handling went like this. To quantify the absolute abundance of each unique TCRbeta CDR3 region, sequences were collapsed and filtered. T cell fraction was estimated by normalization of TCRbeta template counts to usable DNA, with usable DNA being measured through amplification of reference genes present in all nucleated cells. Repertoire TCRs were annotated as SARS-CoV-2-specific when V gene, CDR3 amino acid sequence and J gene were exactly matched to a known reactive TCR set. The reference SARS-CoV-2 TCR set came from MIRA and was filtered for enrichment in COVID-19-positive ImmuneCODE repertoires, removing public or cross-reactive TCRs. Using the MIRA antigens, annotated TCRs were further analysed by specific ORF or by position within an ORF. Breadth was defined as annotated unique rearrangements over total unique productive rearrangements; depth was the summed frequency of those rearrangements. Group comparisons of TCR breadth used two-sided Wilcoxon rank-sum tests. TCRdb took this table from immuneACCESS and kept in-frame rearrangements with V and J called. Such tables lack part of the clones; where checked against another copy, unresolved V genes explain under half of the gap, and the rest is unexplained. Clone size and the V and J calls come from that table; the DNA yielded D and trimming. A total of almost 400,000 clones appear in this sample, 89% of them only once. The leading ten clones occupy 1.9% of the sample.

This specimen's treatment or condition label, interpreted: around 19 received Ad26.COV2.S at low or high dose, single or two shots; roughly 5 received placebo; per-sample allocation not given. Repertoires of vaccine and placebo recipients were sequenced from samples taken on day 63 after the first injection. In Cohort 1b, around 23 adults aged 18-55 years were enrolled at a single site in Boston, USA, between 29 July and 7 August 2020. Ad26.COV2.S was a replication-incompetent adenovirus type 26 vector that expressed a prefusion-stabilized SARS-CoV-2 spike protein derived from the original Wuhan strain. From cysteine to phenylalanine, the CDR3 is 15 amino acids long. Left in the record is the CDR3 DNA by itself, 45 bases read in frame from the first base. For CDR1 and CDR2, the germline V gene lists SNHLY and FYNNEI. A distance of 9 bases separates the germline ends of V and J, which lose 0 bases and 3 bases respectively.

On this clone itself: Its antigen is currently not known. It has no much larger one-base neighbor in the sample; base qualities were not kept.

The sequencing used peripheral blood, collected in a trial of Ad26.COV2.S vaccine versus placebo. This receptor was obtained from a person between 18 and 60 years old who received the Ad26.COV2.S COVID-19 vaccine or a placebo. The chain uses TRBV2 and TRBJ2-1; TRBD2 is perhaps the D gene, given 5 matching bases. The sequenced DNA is TGTGCCAGCAGTGAAGCACTAGAGATCTACAATGAGCAGTTCTTC. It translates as CASSEALEIYNEQFF. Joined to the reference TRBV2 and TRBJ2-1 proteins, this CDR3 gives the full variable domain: EPEVTQTPSHQVTQMGQEVILRCVPISNHLYFYWYRQILGQKVEFLVSFYNNEISEKSEIFDDQFSVERPDGSNFTLKIRSTKLEDSAMYFCASSEALEIYNEQFFGPGTRLTVL.